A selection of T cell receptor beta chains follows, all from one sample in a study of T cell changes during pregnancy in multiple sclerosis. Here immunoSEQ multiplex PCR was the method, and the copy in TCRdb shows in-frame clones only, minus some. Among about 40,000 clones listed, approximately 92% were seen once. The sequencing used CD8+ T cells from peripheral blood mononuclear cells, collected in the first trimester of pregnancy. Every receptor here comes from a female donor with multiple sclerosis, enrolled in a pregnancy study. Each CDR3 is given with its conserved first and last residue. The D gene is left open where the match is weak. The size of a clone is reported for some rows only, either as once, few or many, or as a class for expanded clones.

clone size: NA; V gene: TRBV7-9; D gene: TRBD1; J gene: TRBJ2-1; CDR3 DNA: TGTGCCAGCAGCTTCGGACAGGGCTTATTCTTC; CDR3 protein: CASSFGQGLFF
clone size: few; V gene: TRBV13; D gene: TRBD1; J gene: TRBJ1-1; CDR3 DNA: TGTGCCAGCAGCTCACAGGGGGCGGTGGCTTTCTTT; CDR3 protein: CASSSQGAVAFF
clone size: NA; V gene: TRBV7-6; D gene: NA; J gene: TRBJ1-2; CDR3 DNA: TGTGCCAGCAGCTTACTTGAGGGAATTAATGGCTACACCTTC; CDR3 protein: CASSLLEGINGYTF
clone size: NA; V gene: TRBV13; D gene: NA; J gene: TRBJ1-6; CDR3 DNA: TGTGCCAGCAGCTTAAGGGGGAATGCCTATAATTCACCCCTCCACTTT; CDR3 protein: CASSLRGNAYNSPLHF
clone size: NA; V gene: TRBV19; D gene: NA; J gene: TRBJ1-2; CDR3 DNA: TGTGCCAGTAGCCCAGAAGGAGATGGCTACACCTTC; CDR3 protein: CASSPEGDGYTF
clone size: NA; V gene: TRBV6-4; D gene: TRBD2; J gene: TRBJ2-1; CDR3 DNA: TGTGCCAGCAGTCCGGGACTAGCGGGGGTCGAGCAGTTCTTC; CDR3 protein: CASSPGLAGVEQFF
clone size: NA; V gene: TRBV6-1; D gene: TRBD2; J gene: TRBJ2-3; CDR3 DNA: TGTGCCAGCAGTGAAAAAGGTAGCGGGGCCCGCACAGATACGCAGTATTTT; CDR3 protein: CASSEKGSGARTDTQYF
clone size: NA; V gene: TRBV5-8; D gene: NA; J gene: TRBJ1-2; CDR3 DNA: TGTGCCAGCAGCCCAACTGGGGGGGATGGCTACACCTTC; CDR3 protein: CASSPTGGDGYTF
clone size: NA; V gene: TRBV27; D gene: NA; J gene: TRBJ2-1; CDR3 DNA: TGTGCCAGCACTGAAGGTTCGGGGTACAATGAGCAGTTCTTC; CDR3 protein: CASTEGSGYNEQFF
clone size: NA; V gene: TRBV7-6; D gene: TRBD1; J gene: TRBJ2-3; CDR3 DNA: TGTGCCAGCAGCTCTTACCGGGACAGGGTTGACGATACGCAGTATTTT; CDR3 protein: CASSSYRDRVDDTQYF
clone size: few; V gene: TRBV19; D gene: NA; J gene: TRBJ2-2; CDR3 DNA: TGTGCCAGTAGTTTGGCTGGGGCAGGCACCGGGGAGCTGTTTTTT; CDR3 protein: CASSLAGAGTGELFF
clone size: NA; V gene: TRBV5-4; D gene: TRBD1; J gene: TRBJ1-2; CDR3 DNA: TGTGCCAGCACACCAACCGGGACAGGGGATCACTATGGCTACACCTTC; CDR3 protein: CASTPTGTGDHYGYTF
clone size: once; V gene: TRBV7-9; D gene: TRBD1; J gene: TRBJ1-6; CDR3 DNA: TGTGCCAGCAGCCGGGACAGGGGGCTCAATCGTTCACCCCTCCACTTT; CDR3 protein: CASSRDRGLNRSPLHF
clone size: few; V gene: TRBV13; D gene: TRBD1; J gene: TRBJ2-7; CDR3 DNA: TGTGCCAGCAGCGAACAAAGAGGGACAGCCTACGAGCAGTACTTC; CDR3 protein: CASSEQRGTAYEQYF
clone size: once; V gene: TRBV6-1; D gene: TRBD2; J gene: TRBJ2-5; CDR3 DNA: TGTGCCAGCAGACTACGGGGGGGCCTGGAGACCCAGTACTTC; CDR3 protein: CASRLRGGLETQYF
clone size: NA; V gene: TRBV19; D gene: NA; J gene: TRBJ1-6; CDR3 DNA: TGTGCCAGTAGTATGAATACCGGTAATTCACCCCTCCACTTT; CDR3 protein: CASSMNTGNSPLHF
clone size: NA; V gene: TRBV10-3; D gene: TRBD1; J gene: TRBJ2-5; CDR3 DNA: TGTGCCATCAGTCGGACAGGTCAAGAGACCCAGTACTTC; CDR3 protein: CAISRTGQETQYF
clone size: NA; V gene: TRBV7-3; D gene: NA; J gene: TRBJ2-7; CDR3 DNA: TGTGCCAGCAGCTTATTAGATCGGTACGAGCAGTACTTC; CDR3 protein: CASSLLDRYEQYF
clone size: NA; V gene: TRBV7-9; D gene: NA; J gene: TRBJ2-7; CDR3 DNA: TGTGCCAGCAGCAAGGGGGGGGCAGTCAACGAGCAGTACTTC; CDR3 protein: CASSKGGAVNEQYF
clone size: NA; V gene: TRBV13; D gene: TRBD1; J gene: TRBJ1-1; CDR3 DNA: TGTGCCAGCAGCCGCAAAGGAACAGGGGCATCTACTGAAGCTTTCTTT; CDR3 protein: CASSRKGTGASTEAFF
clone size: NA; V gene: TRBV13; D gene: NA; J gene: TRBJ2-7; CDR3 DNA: TGTGCCACTCTCCGAAAGGAAGGGGACTACGAGCAGTACTTC; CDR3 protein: CATLRKEGDYEQYF
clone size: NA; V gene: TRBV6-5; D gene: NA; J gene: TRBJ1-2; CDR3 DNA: TGTGCCAGCAGTTACTCGGAGGGGCCCTATGGCTACACCTTC; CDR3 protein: CASSYSEGPYGYTF
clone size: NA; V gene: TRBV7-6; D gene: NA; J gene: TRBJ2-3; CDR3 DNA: TGTGCCAGCACGAGCGGTTCGGGGTCAGATACGCAGTATTTT; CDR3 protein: CASTSGSGSDTQYF
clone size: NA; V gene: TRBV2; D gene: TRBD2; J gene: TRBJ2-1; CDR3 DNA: TGTGCCAGCAGTCGACTAGCGGGGGGGTACAATGAGCAGTTCTTC; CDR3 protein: CASSRLAGGYNEQFF
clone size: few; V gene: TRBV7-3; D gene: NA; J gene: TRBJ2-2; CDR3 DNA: TGTGCCAGCAGCCCCTTGGGGAGGTGGAACGGGGAGCTGTTTTTT; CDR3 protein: CASSPLGRWNGELFF
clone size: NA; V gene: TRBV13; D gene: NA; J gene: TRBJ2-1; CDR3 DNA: TGTGCCAGCAGCTTATTTCAGGTGTACAATGAGCAGTTCTTC; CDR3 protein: CASSLFQVYNEQFF
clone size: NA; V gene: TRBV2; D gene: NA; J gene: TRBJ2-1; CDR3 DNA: TGTGCCAGCAGTGAAATGGGCCTGGAGGGACTGGACGATGAGCAGTTCTTC; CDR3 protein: CASSEMGLEGLDDEQFF
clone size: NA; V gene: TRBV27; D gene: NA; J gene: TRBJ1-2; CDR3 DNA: TGTGCCAGCAGCCTATCGAGAGCTAACTATGGCTACACCTTC; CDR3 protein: CASSLSRANYGYTF
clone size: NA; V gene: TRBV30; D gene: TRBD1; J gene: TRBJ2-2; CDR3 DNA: TGTGCCTGGGCAGCCGGGACAGGGGGCAGTAAGAGTCCCGGGGAGCTGTTTTTT; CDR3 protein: CAWAAGTGGSKSPGELFF
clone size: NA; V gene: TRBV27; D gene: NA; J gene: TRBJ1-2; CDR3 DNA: TGTGCCAGCAGTTTAAACCAGGGATACAATGGCTACACCTTC; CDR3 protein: CASSLNQGYNGYTF
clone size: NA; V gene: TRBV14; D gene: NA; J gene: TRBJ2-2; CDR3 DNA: TGTGCCAGCAGCCAAGCTACGCTGTCCCCCCTATCGGCCGGGGAGCTGTTTTTT; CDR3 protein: CASSQATLSPLSAGELFF
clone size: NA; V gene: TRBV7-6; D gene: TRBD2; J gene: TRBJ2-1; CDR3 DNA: TGTGCCAGCAGCTTAGCGGTTAGCGGGGGCCACGCCTACAATGAGCAGTTCTTC; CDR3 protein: CASSLAVSGGHAYNEQFF
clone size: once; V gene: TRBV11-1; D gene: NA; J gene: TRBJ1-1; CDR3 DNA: TGTGCCAGCAGCTTAGCGCGGACAAATATTGAAGCTTTCTTT; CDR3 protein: CASSLARTNIEAFF
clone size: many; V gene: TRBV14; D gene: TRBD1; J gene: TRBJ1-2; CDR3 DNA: TGTGCCAGCAGCCTCCAAGATCTAGGGGACAGGCCTCTTTATGGCTACACCTTC; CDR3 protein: CASSLQDLGDRPLYGYTF
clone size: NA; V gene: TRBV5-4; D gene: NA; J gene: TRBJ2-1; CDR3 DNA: TGTGCCAGCAGCTTGGGGCCAAATGAGCAGTTCTTC; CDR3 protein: CASSLGPNEQFF
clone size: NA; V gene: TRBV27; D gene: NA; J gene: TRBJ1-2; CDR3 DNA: TGTGCCAGCAGTTCCAGGGCCCCCAGTGAGGCCAACTATGGCTACACCTTC; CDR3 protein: CASSSRAPSEANYGYTF
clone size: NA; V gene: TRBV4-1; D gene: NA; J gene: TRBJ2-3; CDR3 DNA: TGCGCCAGCAGCCAAGTTTCACAAGATACGCAGTATTTT; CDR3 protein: CASSQVSQDTQYF
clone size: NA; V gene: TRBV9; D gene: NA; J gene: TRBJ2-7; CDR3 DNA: TGTGCCAGCAGCGTAAGCGAGGACAAGACCTACGAGCAGTACTTC; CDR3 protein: CASSVSEDKTYEQYF
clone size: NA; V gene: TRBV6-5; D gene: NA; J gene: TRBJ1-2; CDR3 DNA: TGTGCCAGCAGTTCACCAGGGCGGACTAACTATGGCTACACCTTC; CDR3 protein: CASSSPGRTNYGYTF
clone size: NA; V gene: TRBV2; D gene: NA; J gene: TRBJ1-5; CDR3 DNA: TGTGCCAGCAGTAAGACAGACCTCAATCAGCCCCAGCATTTT; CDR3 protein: CASSKTDLNQPQHF
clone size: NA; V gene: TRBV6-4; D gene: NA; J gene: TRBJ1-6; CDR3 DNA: TGTGCCAGCAGTGCCCCCGTCCAGGGTGATAATTCACCCCTCCACTTT; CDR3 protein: CASSAPVQGDNSPLHF
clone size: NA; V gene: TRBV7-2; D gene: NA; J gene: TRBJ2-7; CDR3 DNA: TGTGCCAGCAGCTTTCCACCTAGCTCCTACGAGCAGTACTTC; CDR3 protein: CASSFPPSSYEQYF
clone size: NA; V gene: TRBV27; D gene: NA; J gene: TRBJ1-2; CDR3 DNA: TGTGCCAGCAGCCAGATTGGTGGGGGGGGTGGCTACACCTTC; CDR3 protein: CASSQIGGGGGYTF
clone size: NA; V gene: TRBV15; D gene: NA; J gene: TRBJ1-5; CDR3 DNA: TGTGCCACCAGCAGAGATTTGGGGGGGGATCAGCCCCAGCATTTT; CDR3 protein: CATSRDLGGDQPQHF
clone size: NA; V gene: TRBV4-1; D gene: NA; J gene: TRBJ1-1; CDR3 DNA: TGCGCCAGCAGCCAAGAGGCAGGGAACACTGAAGCTTTCTTT; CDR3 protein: CASSQEAGNTEAFF
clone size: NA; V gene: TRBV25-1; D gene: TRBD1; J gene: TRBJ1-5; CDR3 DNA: TGTGCCAGCAGTCCCTCAGGGGGCTGGCAGCCCCAGCATTTT; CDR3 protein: CASSPSGGWQPQHF
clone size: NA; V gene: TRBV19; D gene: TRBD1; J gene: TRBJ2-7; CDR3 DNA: TGTGCCAGTAGTATATCCGGACAGGGGATAAACGAGCAGTACTTC; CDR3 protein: CASSISGQGINEQYF
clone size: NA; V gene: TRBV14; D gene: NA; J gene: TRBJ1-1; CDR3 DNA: TGTGCCAGCAGCCAAGATCCTTTGCGGGGTTGGGTGAACACTGAAGCTTTCTTT; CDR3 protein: CASSQDPLRGWVNTEAFF
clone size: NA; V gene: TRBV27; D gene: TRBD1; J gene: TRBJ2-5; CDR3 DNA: TGTGCCAGCAGTTTATCTACAGGGGGCGAGACCCAGTACTTC; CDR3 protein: CASSLSTGGETQYF
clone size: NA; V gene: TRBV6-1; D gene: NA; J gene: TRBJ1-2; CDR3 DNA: TGTGCCAGCAGTGAAGCGGGACTCTCTGGGAATGGCTACACCTTC; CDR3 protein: CASSEAGLSGNGYTF
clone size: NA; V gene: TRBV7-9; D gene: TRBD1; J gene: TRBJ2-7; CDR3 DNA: TGTGCCAGCAGCTTAAGCCCCGGACAGGGTACCGAGCAGTACTTC; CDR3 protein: CASSLSPGQGTEQYF